This T cell receptor (beta chain) is drawn from a study of blood T cell repertoires in COVID-19. About the study: The samples span acute and convalescent COVID-19 from the United States, Italy and Spain. Sources were T cells, B-cell-depleted T cells, or PBMCs; the material itself was cDNA or gDNA.

Per the original data handling: The assay estimated nucleated cells by amplifying reference gene primers. Only in-frame clones appear in the TCRdb table, and some are missing; sequencing was by immunoSEQ multiplex PCR. V and J calls and clone size are given by that table; D and trimming were obtained from the DNA. The top ten hold 2.5% to 3.5% of the sample, which has some 340,000 clones, more than 70% seen once. This CDR3 spans 12 amino acids. Germline-derived CDR1 and CDR2 are SGHRS and YFSETQ. V was pared by 3 bases and J by 7 bases, with 1 base of the junction left unmatched. The clonotype comes from a man aged 30 to 45 with active or convalescent COVID-19. The V call is TRBV5-1, the J call TRBJ1-2; 9 positions match TRBD1. Sequencing used peripheral blood. CDR3 loop: CASSSDRGGYTF. CDR3 sequence (DNA): TGCGCCAGCAGCTCGGACAGGGGTGGCTACACCTTC.